These T cell receptor beta chains were read from a single sample in a study of T cells after posttransplantation cyclophosphamide. The method was immunoSEQ multiplex PCR; TCRdb's version includes in-frame clones alone and lacks a portion of them. The sample holds fewer than 40,000 clones, and no clone turns up only once. The sample taken for sequencing was PBMCs. Receptor source: a woman between 25 and 40 years old in good health and a related stem cell transplant donor. Each CDR3 is given with its conserved first and last residue. The D gene is left open where the match is weak. Clone size is stated in some rows and not others, as once, few, many or a class when expanded.

j_gene | len | abundance | v_gene | d_gene | CDR3nt | CDR3aa
TRBJ2-3 | 18 | few | TRBV5-6 | - | TGTGCCAGCAGCTTGGCGTTAGGGCCCCGAGCTAGCACAGATACGCAGTATTTT | CASSLALGPRASTDTQYF
TRBJ2-7 | 13 | many | TRBV7-9 | - | TGTGCCAGCCGTAAGGGGCAATTCTACGAGCAGTACTTC | CASRKGQFYEQYF
TRBJ2-3 | 14 | many | TRBV12-3/TRBV12-4 | TRBD2 | TGTGCCAGCAGCAAAAGCGGGGGAGGGGGTACGCAGTATTTT | CASSKSGGGGTQYF
TRBJ1-4 | 12 | many | TRBV6-1 | - | TGTGCCAGCAAACAGGTTAATGAAAAACTGTTTTTT | CASKQVNEKLFF
TRBJ2-5 | 14 | few | TRBV7-9 | - | TGTGCCAGCAGCTTAGCAGGTTCTTTAGCGACCCAGTACTTC | CASSLAGSLATQYF
TRBJ1-2 | 12 | many | TRBV19 | - | TGTGCCAGTAGTCGACAGAGGGGTGGCTACACCTTC | CASSRQRGGYTF
TRBJ2-7 | 14 | many | TRBV23-1 | - | TGCGCCAGCAGTCAAAACAGAGGCTCCTACGAGCAGTACTTC | CASSQNRGSYEQYF
TRBJ1-1 | 14 | many | TRBV6-4 | - | TGTGCCAGCAGTAAAAACAGGTATGGCACTGAAGCTTTCTTT | CASSKNRYGTEAFF
TRBJ2-7 | 15 | many | TRBV11-2 | TRBD2 | TGTGCCAGCAGCTTTCTAGCGGGGGGGTTAAACGAGCAGTACTTC | CASSFLAGGLNEQYF
TRBJ1-4 | 13 | many | TRBV4-2 | - | TGTGCCAGCAGCCAAGCAAGAGGCGAAAAACTGTTTTTT | CASSQARGEKLFF
TRBJ1-1 | 14 | many | TRBV6-1 | - | TGTGCCAGTACGAGCGGGGGCTTGTATACTGAAGCTTTCTTT | CASTSGGLYTEAFF
TRBJ2-1 | 15 | - | TRBV5-1 | TRBD2 | TGCGCCAGCAGCACTCCCGGGACTATAAACAATGAGCAGTTCTTC | CASSTPGTINNEQFF
TRBJ2-1 | 14 | many | TRBV12-3/TRBV12-4 | TRBD2 | TGTGCCAGCCAGCGGGGTTCCTCGTACAATGAGCAGTTCTTC | CASQRGSSYNEQFF
TRBJ1-3 | 17 | many | TRBV4-3 | - | TGCGCCAGCAGCCAAGATAGCCCAGGACTCTCTGGAAACACCATATATTTT | CASSQDSPGLSGNTIYF
TRBJ1-1 | 14 | many | TRBV12-3/TRBV12-4 | - | TGTGCCAGCATGCGACCGGGACAGAACACTGAAGCTTTCTTT | CASMRPGQNTEAFF
TRBJ1-1 | 13 | many | TRBV18 | TRBD1 | TGTGCCAGCTCACGGGACAGGGGGACTGAAGCTTTCTTT | CASSRDRGTEAFF
TRBJ1-4 | 20 | few | TRBV4-2 | TRBD1 | TGTGCCAGCAGCCAGGGGGTCGGGACAGGGGGCCTCCGGTTACGTGAAAAACTGTTTTTT | CASSQGVGTGGLRLREKLFF
TRBJ1-1 | 16 | - | TRBV11-3 | - | TGTGCCAGCAGCTACAAGATGACAGGCGGGAACACTGAAGCTTTCTTT | CASSYKMTGGNTEAFF
TRBJ1-6 | 15 | many | TRBV4-2 | TRBD1 | TGTGCCAGCAGCCAAGATGCAGGGGGCGGTTCACCCCTCCACTTT | CASSQDAGGGSPLHF
TRBJ2-1 | 11 | many | TRBV6-4 | - | TGTGCCAGCAGTAACAGCAATGAGCAGTTCTTC | CASSNSNEQFF
TRBJ2-1 | 15 | many | TRBV5-1 | TRBD2 | TGCGCCAGCAGCTCAAGACTAGCGGGCGCGGATGAGCAGTTCTTC | CASSSRLAGADEQFF
TRBJ1-2 | 14 | many | TRBV10-1 | - | TGCGCCAGCAGTGAGTCGACACAGGTCTATGGCTACACCTTC | CASSESTQVYGYTF
TRBJ2-3 | 15 | few | TRBV5-6 | - | TGTGCCAGCAGCTGGACTGAACGGATCACAGATACGCAGTATTTT | CASSWTERITDTQYF
TRBJ1-1 | 13 | many | TRBV2 | - | TGTGCCAGCAGGGTCGAGGGGGACACTGAAGCTTTCTTT | CASRVEGDTEAFF
TRBJ2-3 | 13 | few | TRBV29-1 | TRBD2 | TGCAGCGTGGGGGGGATTTCGACAGATACGCAGTATTTT | CSVGGISTDTQYF
TRBJ1-1 | 15 | many | TRBV7-2 | - | TGTGCCAGCAGTCCAGGGACTGCTCATAAAGCTGAAGCTTTCTTT | CASSPGTAHKAEAFF
TRBJ1-6 | 13 | few | TRBV12-3/TRBV12-4 | - | TGTGCCAGCAGTTTCAGGATAAATTCACCCCTCCACTTT | CASSFRINSPLHF
TRBJ2-3 | 16 | few | TRBV5-1 | TRBD2 | TGCGCCAGCAGCCCCTATAGCGGGGGGGTTATAGATACGCAGTATTTT | CASSPYSGGVIDTQYF
TRBJ1-4 | 14 | many | TRBV25-1 | - | TGTGCCAGCAGTGCAGGTCTAACTAATGAAAAACTGTTTTTT | CASSAGLTNEKLFF
TRBJ1-5 | 15 | many | TRBV10-3 | - | TGTGCCATCAGTGAGAACCTAGGCGGGGATCAGCCCCAGCATTTT | CAISENLGGDQPQHF
TRBJ2-7 | 12 | many | TRBV7-2 | - | TGTGCCAGCAGCTTTTCCATCTACGAGCAGTACTTC | CASSFSIYEQYF
TRBJ1-4 | 18 | many | TRBV27 | TRBD1 | TGTGCCAGCAGTTTTTCCACCCCCGGGACAGGAGTAAATGAAAAACTGTTTTTT | CASSFSTPGTGVNEKLFF
TRBJ1-6 | 13 | few | TRBV30 | - | TGTGCCTGGAGAAGGACAGCTAATTCACCCCTCCACTTT | CAWRRTANSPLHF
TRBJ1-4 | 18 | many | TRBV5-1 | - | TGCGCCAGCAGCTTGGGATCGACAGGCTTCCCTTTTAATGAAAAACTGTTTTTT | CASSLGSTGFPFNEKLFF
TRBJ2-3 | 15 | - | TRBV6-6 | - | TGTGCCAGCAGTTACGCGGGCCTCTCCACAGATACGCAGTATTTT | CASSYAGLSTDTQYF
TRBJ1-2 | 17 | many | TRBV28 | TRBD1 | TGTGCCAGCAGCCCATTACCGGGACAGAGGTATAACTATGGCTACACCTTC | CASSPLPGQRYNYGYTF
TRBJ2-3 | 14 | - | TRBV6-1 | TRBD2 | TGTGCCAGCTCGCGGGGGTTGATCACAGATACGCAGTATTTT | CASSRGLITDTQYF
TRBJ1-6 | 15 | few | TRBV7-2 | TRBD1 | TGTGCCAGCAGCTTAAGGGACAGGGGGCTGGCACCCCTCCACTTT | CASSLRDRGLAPLHF
TRBJ2-7 | 13 | many | TRBV6-2/TRBV6-3 | - | TGTGCCAGCCGACTGACAGGCTCCTACGAGCAGTACTTC | CASRLTGSYEQYF
TRBJ2-5 | 15 | many | TRBV4-1 | - | TGCGCCAGCAGCCAATTACCAGGGAGTCGGGAGACCCAGTACTTC | CASSQLPGSRETQYF
TRBJ1-1 | 16 | many | TRBV6-5 | - | TGTGCCAGCAGTTACGCCAGGGGATCTGCTCAAACTGAAGCTTTCTTT | CASSYARGSAQTEAFF
TRBJ2-3 | 15 | many | TRBV2 | - | TGTGCCAGCACCCGGGGGGCAGGAAGTCGAGATACGCAGTATTTT | CASTRGAGSRDTQYF
TRBJ1-6 | 14 | - | TRBV12-3/TRBV12-4 | - | TGTGCCAGCAGCCGTTTCTCCGATAATTCACCCCTCCACTTT | CASSRFSDNSPLHF
TRBJ2-2 | 15 | many | TRBV4-3 | - | TGCGCCAGCAGCCCGACAGTGACGAACACCGGGGAGCTGTTTTTT | CASSPTVTNTGELFF
TRBJ2-5 | 16 | - | TRBV27 | TRBD2 | TGTGCCAGCAGTTTACTCCTAGCGGGGTACCAAGAGACCCAGTACTTC | CASSLLLAGYQETQYF
TRBJ1-4 | 15 | many | TRBV4-2 | - | TGTGCCAGCAGCCAAGATCCGACAGCCTATGAAAAACTGTTTTTT | CASSQDPTAYEKLFF
TRBJ1-2 | 14 | few | TRBV29-1 | - | TGCAGCGTTCTAGGAGCAGACTCTAACTATGGCTACACCTTC | CSVLGADSNYGYTF
TRBJ1-5 | 17 | many | TRBV7-9 | TRBD1 | TGTGCCAGCAGCATTGGGGTTGGACAGGGAGGGAATCAGCCCCAGCATTTT | CASSIGVGQGGNQPQHF
TRBJ1-2 | 17 | - | TRBV28 | - | TGTGCCAGCAGTCCCGGGGGGACCCCTCGAAGTCACTATGGCTACACCTTC | CASSPGGTPRSHYGYTF
TRBJ1-6 | 13 | many | TRBV10-2 | - | TGCGCCAGCAGTGAGCTACCCCCCTCACCCCTCCACTTT | CASSELPPSPLHF
TRBJ1-2 | 14 | - | TRBV7-9 | - | TGTGCCAGCAGCTCAAGCGCGCCCCCCTACGGCTACACCTTC | CASSSSAPPYGYTF
TRBJ2-1 | 17 | many | TRBV7-2 | TRBD2 | TGTGCCAGCAGCCCGGTCGGGACTAGCGGGGGATACAATGAGCAGTTCTTC | CASSPVGTSGGYNEQFF
TRBJ2-7 | 15 | - | TRBV30 | TRBD2 | TGTGCCTGGAGCGCCGAAAGCGGGGGTTCCTACGAGCAGTACTTC | CAWSAESGGSYEQYF
TRBJ2-2 | 15 | many | TRBV5-1 | - | TGCGCCAGCAGCTTGTTGGCTCGTGGCACCGGGGAGCTGTTTTTT | CASSLLARGTGELFF